These 19 T cell receptor beta chains were sequenced from one sample in a study of blood T cell repertoires in COVID-19. This table comes from immunoSEQ multiplex PCR, and its TCRdb copy is limited to in-frame clones, with some not included. The repertoire holds about 260,000 clones, with about 82% as singletons. The sequenced sample was PBMCs or T cells enriched from blood (not recorded which). These receptor sequences come from a woman aged 50 to 60 who had recovered from COVID-19.

On this clone: An end of the junction differs from the germline gene, which may be a read error. The chain has TRBV3-1 (or the pseudogene TRBV3-2) and TRBJ2-6, with TRBD1 as a possible D gene (6 bases). The V gene's germline CDR1 is LGHDT and CDR2 YNNKEL (reference sequence). CDR3 length equals 15 residues. This CDR3 is CASSQAPGHSKVLTF. DNA of the CDR3: TGTGCCAGCAGCCAAGCCCCGGGACACTCCAAGGTCCTGACTTTC.

The J gene is TRBJ1-5, the V gene TRBV4-1; 10 positions agree with TRBD1. The CDR3 extends over 16 amino acids. Germline CDR1 reads MGHRA; CDR2 reads YSYEKL. The trim removed 0 bases at V and 6 bases at J, leaving 5 bases unmatched. CDR3 DNA: TGCGCCAGCAGCCAAGACCCGGGACAGGGGATTCAGCCCCAGCATTTT. This gives the protein CASSQDPGQGIQPQHF.

This clone is a singleton in its sample. The chain uses TRBV5-4 and TRBJ2-2, with 9 bases lining up with TRBD2. The length of the CDR3 is 17 residues. Trimming removed 4 bases from V and 3 bases from J; junction bases left unmatched: 10. Per germline, CDR1 SGHNT and CDR2 YYREEE (reference sequence). CDR3 coding DNA: TGTGCCAGCAGCCTCCGGCGGGAGGGACGGCACACCGGGGAGCTGTTTTTT. Translated, it gives CASSLRREGRHTGELFF.

This clone came up once. The chain uses TRBV24-1 and TRBJ1-1; no firm D call. Per the germline V gene, CDR1 is KGHDR and CDR2 is SFDVKD. V shed 3 bases and J shed 0 bases, with 16 bases lying between them. The CDR3 is 17 amino acids. The CDR3 region has the DNA TGTGCCACCAGTGATCCTAGTCGGCCACGAATGAACACTGAAGCTTTCTTT. As protein: CATSDPSRPRMNTEAFF.

The chain recombines TRBV7-2 with TRBJ2-2; maybe TRBD1 (6 bases). Between the trimmed V and J ends, which lost 3 bases and 7 bases, there was a span of 12 bases. The CDR3 loop spans 14 amino acids. Germline V gene data show CDR1 as SGHTA and CDR2 as FQGNSA. DNA for the CDR3: TGTGCCAGCAGCTTCGAAACAGGGTACGGGGAGCTGTTTTTT. Protein product: CASSFETGYGELFF. Full variable domain (outside the CDR3, taken from reference TRBV7-2 and TRBJ2-2): GAGVSQSPSNKVTEKGKDVELRCDPISGHTALYWYRQSLGQGLEFLIYFQGNSAPDKSGLPSDRFSAERTGGSVSTLTIQRTQQEDSAVYLCASSFETGYGELFFGEGSRLTVL.

J is TRBJ1-2 and V is TRBV23-1; 7 bases are shared with TRBD1. TRBV23-1 is labeled an ORF, and its function is uncertain. The CDR3 consists of 22 residues. Trimming took 3 bases from V and 4 from J; bases not matched to a gene: 29. As DNA, the CDR3 is TGCGCCAGCAGTCATGGAAAGAGACAGGGCGCTTTAATTTGTGTGAAGCGCTATGGCTACACCTTC. It codes for CASSHGKRQGALICVKRYGYTF.

This chain links TRBV28 with TRBJ1-2, with D perhaps TRBD1 (5 bases). The CDR3 sequence is 12 residues long. The germline gives CDR1 MDHEN, CDR2 SYDVKM. Trimming took off 5 bases at V and 8 bases at J, with 12 bases between the two ends. Here the CDR3 reads CASSTIGVGYTF. The DNA for the CDR3 is TGTGCCAGCAGTACCATAGGGGTAGGCTACACCTTC.

This clone was detected only once. The V call is TRBV6-1, the J call TRBJ1-5; unclear D gene. The CDR3 length is 14 residues. Trimming cost V 0 bases and J 5 bases, with 8 bases left between them. The germline V gene has CDR1 MNHNS and CDR2 SASEGT. The CDR3 DNA follows: TGTGCCAGCAGTGAAGCCCAGGAGGATCAGCCCCAGCATTTT. It codes for CASSEAQEDQPQHF.

The genes are TRBV5-5 and TRBJ1-1; D uncertain. Looked up from germline, CDR1 is SGHKS and CDR2 is YYEKEE (reference sequence). The V gene lost 2 bases and the J gene lost 4 bases, with 15 bases spanning the gap. The CDR3 is made up of 15 amino acids. The CDR3 region is CASSLMREPSTEAFF. The CDR3 DNA follows: TGTGCCAGCAGCTTAATGCGGGAGCCGAGCACTGAAGCTTTCTTT.

This chain uses TRBV6-5 with TRBJ2-5; TRBD1 aligns across 7 bases. This CDR3 is 13 amino acids long. Germline V gene data show CDR1 as MNHEY and CDR2 as SVGAGI. V gave up 2 bases and J gave up 3 bases; unmatched junction bases: 0. CDR3 in DNA: TGTGCCAGCAGTTACGACAGGGAAGAGACCCAGTACTTC. Translated, it gives CASSYDREETQYF.

This chain connects TRBV5-1 to TRBJ2-7; D ambiguous. Germline CDR1 and CDR2: SGHRS and YFSETQ. V lost 6 bases and J 4 bases, leaving 20 bases between the germline ends. There are 15 residues in the CDR3. The DNA of the CDR3 is TGCGCCAGCACCTTCGAGGCCAGCGCTCCTTACGAGCAGTACTTC. Translation: CASTFEASAPYEQYF.

The chain links TRBV4-1 to TRBJ1-4; 10 positions agree with TRBD1. This CDR3 comprises 15 residues. Germline V gives CDR1 MGHRA, CDR2 YSYEKL. The V and J ends lost 3 bases and 7 bases, in that order; junction bases with no gene match: 5. As DNA, the CDR3 is TGCGCCAGCAGCCATCGACAGGGGGCGCTTGAAAAACTGTTTTTT. Protein: CASSHRQGALEKLFF.

This chain uses TRBV25-1 with TRBJ1-5; D is undetermined. V lost 1 base, J lost 11 bases, and 12 bases lay in between. The CDR3 contains 13 residues. Looked up from germline, CDR1 is MGHDK and CDR2 is SYGVNS. CDR3 DNA sequence: TGTGCCAGCAGTGAATCCGACTCTTCGTCCCAGCATTTT. Amino acid sequence: CASSESDSSSQHF. Together with reference TRBV25-1 and TRBJ1-5, the CDR3 gives the full variable domain: EADIYQTPRYLVIGTGKKITLECSQTMGHDKMYWYQQDPGMELHLIHYSYGVNSTEKGDLSSESTVSRIRTEHFPLTLESARPSHTSQYLCASSESDSSSQHFGDGTRLSIL.

The gene calls are TRBV4-1 and TRBJ2-3; no clear D. CDR1 is MGHRA and CDR2 is YSYEKL in the germline V gene. The CDR3 is 13 amino acids. The ends were cut back, 1 base at V and 4 bases at J, with 6 bases in the middle. The CDR3 is CASSQVPADTQYF. The CDR3 region has the DNA TGCGCCAGCAGCCAAGTCCCTGCAGATACGCAGTATTTT.

CDR3 nucleotide sequence: TGTGCCAGCAGTTCCGGGACAGTCTACGAGCAGTACTTC. Translating gives CASSSGTVYEQYF. The gene calls are TRBV6-6 and TRBJ2-7; TRBD1 agrees at 7 bases. The J segment lost 3 bases and the V segment lost 4 bases, leaving 3 bases of the junction unmatched. CDR1 is MNHNY, CDR2 SVGAGI, per germline (reference sequence). The CDR3 runs 13 residues.

This sequence joins TRBV7-3 and TRBJ2-3, with D unclear. Trimming left V 3 bases short and J 6 bases short, with 7 bases between. The CDR3 runs to 12 residues. CDR1 is SGHTA, CDR2 FQGTGA, per germline. CDR3 sequence: CASSFVGDTQYF. The CDR3 bases are TGTGCCAGCAGCTTTGTCGGGGATACGCAGTATTTT.

This clone was seen a single time. The chain joins TRBV7-3 to TRBJ2-2, with 11 nucleotides matching TRBD2. The CDR3 totals 15 residues. Germline CDR1 and CDR2: SGHTA and FQGTGA. J lost 6 bases, V lost 5 bases, and 5 bases had no gene match. The CDR3: CASSPIAGGPGELFF. CDR3 nucleotide sequence: TGTGCCAGCAGCCCAATAGCGGGAGGGCCCGGGGAGCTGTTTTTT.

The rearrangement joins TRBV7-8 to TRBJ1-5; no clear D. The CDR3 has 13 amino acids. CDR1 is SGHVS, CDR2 FQNEAQ, per germline. V was pared by 5 bases and J by 4 bases, with 9 bases between. CDR3 coding DNA: TGTGCCAGCAGCCGAGGAGGAAATCAGCCCCAGCATTTT. Translated: CASSRGGNQPQHF. The full variable domain, with the rest looked up from reference TRBV7-8 and TRBJ1-5, is GAGVSQSPRYKVAKRGQDVALRCDPISGHVSLFWYQQALGQGPEFLTYFQNEAQLDKSGLPSDRFFAERPEGSVSTLKIQRTQQEDSAVYLCASSRGGNQPQHFGDGTRLSIL.

This rearrangement joins TRBV19 to TRBJ1-1, with D possibly being TRBD1 (5 bases). CDR3 length: 14 residues. V lost 6 bases, J lost 4 bases, and 15 bases lay in between. Germline CDR1 and CDR2: LNHDA and SQIVND (reference sequence). CDR3 region: CASRDGALGTEAFF. The DNA of the CDR3 is TGTGCCAGTAGAGATGGGGCGCTGGGCACTGAAGCTTTCTTT.